Listed here is a single T cell receptor beta chain. Authors' methods: Researchers report that nucleated cell counts were estimated from reference gene primer amplification. This table comes from immunoSEQ multiplex PCR, and its TCRdb copy is limited to in-frame clones, with some not included. The DNA gave D and trimming, while V, J and clone size come from that table. The table records 200,000 to 250,000 clones, 80% to 90% of them present only once. This sample is drawn from a study of blood T cell repertoires in COVID-19. The overall study: Acute and convalescent COVID-19 samples came from the United States, Italy and Spain. In each case, the material was cDNA or gDNA derived from T cells, B-cell-depleted T cells, or PBMCs.

V was shortened by 4 bases and J by 0 bases, with 9 bases between the two germline ends. The CDR3 loop spans 15 amino acids. Germline CDR1 MDHEN, CDR2 SYDVKM. Source material: peripheral blood. The V gene is TRBV28, the J gene TRBJ1-4; D remains ambiguous. The origin of this receptor is a man aged 55-75 years with acute or convalescent COVID-19. This chain's CDR3 is CASSSPGATNEKLFF. In nucleotides, the CDR3 is TGTGCCAGCAGTTCCCCCGGAGCAACTAATGAAAAACTGTTTTTT.